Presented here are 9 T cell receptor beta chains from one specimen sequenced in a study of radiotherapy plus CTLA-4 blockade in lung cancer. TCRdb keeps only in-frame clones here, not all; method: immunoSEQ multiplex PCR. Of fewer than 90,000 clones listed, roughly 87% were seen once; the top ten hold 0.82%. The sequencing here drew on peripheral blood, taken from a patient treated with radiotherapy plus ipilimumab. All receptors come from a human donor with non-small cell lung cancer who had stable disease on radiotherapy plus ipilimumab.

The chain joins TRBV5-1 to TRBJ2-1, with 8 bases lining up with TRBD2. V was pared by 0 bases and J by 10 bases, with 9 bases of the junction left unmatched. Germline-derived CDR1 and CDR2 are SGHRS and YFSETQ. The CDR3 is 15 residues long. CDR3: CASSLVLAGGVEQFF. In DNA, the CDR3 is TGCGCCAGCAGCTTGGTGCTCGCGGGGGGCGTGGAGCAGTTCTTC.

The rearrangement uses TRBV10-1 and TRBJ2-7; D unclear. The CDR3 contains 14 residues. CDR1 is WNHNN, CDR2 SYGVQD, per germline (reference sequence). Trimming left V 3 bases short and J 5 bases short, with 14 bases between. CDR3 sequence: CASSEFRDFDEQYF. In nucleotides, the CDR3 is TGCGCCAGCAGTGAATTTCGAGACTTTGACGAGCAGTACTTC.

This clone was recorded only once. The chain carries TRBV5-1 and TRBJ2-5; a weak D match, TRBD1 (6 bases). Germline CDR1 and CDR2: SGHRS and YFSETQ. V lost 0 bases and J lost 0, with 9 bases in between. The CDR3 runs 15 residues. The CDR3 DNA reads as TGCGCCAGCAGCTTGGGCGACAGGAACCAAGAGACCCAGTACTTC. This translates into CASSLGDRNQETQYF.

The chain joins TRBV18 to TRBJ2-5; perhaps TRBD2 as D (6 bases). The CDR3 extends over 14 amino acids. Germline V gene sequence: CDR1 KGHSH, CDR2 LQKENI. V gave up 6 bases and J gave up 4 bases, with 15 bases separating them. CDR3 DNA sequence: TGTGCCAGCTCCATAGCGGCAAGGGGAGAGACCCAGTACTTC. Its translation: CASSIAARGETQYF. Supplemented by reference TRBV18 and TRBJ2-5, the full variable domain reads NAGVMQNPRHLVRRRGQEARLRCSPMKGHSHVYWYRQLPEEGLKFMVYLQKENIIDESGMPKERFSAEFPKEGPSILRIQQVVRGDSAAYFCASSIAARGETQYFGPGTRLLVL.

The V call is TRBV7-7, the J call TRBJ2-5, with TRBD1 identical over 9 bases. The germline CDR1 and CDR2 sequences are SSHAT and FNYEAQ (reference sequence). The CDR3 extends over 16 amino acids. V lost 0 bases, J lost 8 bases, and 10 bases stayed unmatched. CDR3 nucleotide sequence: TGTGCCAGCAGCTTAGCGGGGGGACAGGGTCGGTCCACCCAGTACTTC. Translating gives CASSLAGGQGRSTQYF. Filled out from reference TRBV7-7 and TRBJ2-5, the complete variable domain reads GAGVSQSPRYKVTKRGQDVTLRCDPISSHATLYWYQQALGQGPEFLTYFNYEAQPDKSGLPSDRFSAERPEGSISTLTIQRTEQRDSAMYRCASSLAGGQGRSTQYFGPGTRLLVL.

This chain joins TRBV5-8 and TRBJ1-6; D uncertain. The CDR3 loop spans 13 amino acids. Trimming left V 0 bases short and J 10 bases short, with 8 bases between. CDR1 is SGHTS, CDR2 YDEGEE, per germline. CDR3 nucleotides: TGTGCCAGCAGCTTGGTCTTCGGGTCACCCCTCCACTTT. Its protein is CASSLVFGSPLHF.

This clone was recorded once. The CDR3 region has the DNA TGTGCCAGCAGCTGGGGGCGGGGCAGGGGGCGCAAAGGCGACAATCAGCCCCAGCATTTT. It specifies CASSWGRGRGRKGDNQPQHF. V and J are TRBV7-7 and TRBJ1-5; 8 nucleotides agree with TRBD1. The germline V gene has CDR1 SSHAT and CDR2 FNYEAQ (reference sequence). V shed 4 bases and J 3 bases; nucleotides not matched to a gene: 20. The CDR3 length is 20 residues. The whole variable domain, remainder taken from reference TRBV7-7 and TRBJ1-5, is GAGVSQSPRYKVTKRGQDVTLRCDPISSHATLYWYQQALGQGPEFLTYFNYEAQPDKSGLPSDRFSAERPEGSISTLTIQRTEQRDSAMYRCASSWGRGRGRKGDNQPQHFGDGTRLSIL.

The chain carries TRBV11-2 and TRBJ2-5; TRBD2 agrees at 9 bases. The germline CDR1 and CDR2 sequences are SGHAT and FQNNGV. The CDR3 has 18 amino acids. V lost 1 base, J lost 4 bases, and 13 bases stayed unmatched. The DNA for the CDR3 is TGTGCCAGCAGCTTAGTTGTGAGGATAGCGGGAGTGGGAGAGACCCAGTACTTC. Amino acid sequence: CASSLVVRIAGVGETQYF. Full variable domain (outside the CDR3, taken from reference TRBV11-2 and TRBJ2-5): EAGVAQSPRYKIIEKRQSVAFWCNPISGHATLYWYQQILGQGPKLLIQFQNNGVVDDSQLPKDRFSAERLKGVDSTLKIQPAKLEDSAVYLCASSLVVRIAGVGETQYFGPGTRLLVL.

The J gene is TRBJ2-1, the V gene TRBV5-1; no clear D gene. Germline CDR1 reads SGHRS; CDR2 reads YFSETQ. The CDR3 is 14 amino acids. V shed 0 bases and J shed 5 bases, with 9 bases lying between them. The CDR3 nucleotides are TGCGCCAGCAGCTTGGGTGACACTCACAATGAGCAGTTCTTC. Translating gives CASSLGDTHNEQFF.